The entry below describes one T cell receptor beta chain. Its target is not known. The CDR3 has 15 residues. The V end lost 2 bases, the J end lost 0 bases, and 9 bases lay between the germline ends. Germline V lookup: CDR1 LNHDA, CDR2 SQIVND (reference sequence). The assay was immunoSEQ multiplex PCR, and TCRdb's table has in-frame clones only and misses some. The sample yields 20,000 to 30,000 clones, more than 65% seen once. This sample is part of a study of CD4 T cells in relation to SARS-CoV-2 and coronaviruses. Across the whole study: No peptide or an HIV-1 Nef peptide pool served as negative control.

Before the COVID-19 pandemic, during about 2011-2019, CD4+ T cells were taken from unexposed donors. CD4+ T cells were isolated from the cells after 10 days of culture. As cell numbers allowed, unexposed-donor CD4+ T cells faced SARS-CoV-2 S/N and four cold-coronavirus spikes. The chain has TRBV19 and TRBJ2-3, with D possibly TRBD2 on 6 matching bases. Sequenced material: CD4+ T cells from PBMCs, cultured in vitro. The sequence derives from a human donor in good health. The chain's CDR3 is CASSISGTSTDTQYF. The CDR3 DNA is TGTGCCAGTAGTATATCGGGGACTAGCACAGATACGCAGTATTTT.